The clone carrying this T cell receptor (beta chain) was counted between two and nine times. The target antigen is unknown. TCR beta CDR3 region amplification was performed from RNA transcripts. TCR CDR3 underwent first-round RT-PCR with the HTBI primer set. MiXCR, applied by TCRdb to the multiplex PCR reads, yields one record per CDR3 protein. The sample has 350,000 to 400,000 distinct CDR3 sequences, 15% seen once. This entry comes from a study of T cells in Graves' hyperthyroidism and ophthalmopathy. About the study: Blood from the periphery was taken at initial diagnosis, before any treatment. Study-level results: Ophthalmopathy onset followed model prediction by a median about 6.9 months. A model using 13 V-J features told ophthalmopathy apart from stable hyperthyroidism.

The CDR3 length is 14 residues. Germline V gene lookup returns CDR1 ENHRY and CDR2 SYGVKD. V shed 6 bases, J shed 0 bases, and the junction held 0 bases outside the gene matches. Sample: blood. The rearrangement uses TRBV10-3 and TRBJ2-3; TRBD2 agrees at 10 bases. The sequence derives from a woman aged 30 to 39 with Graves' hyperthyroidism. CDR3 region: CAIRTSGSTDTQYF. The CDR3 region has the DNA TGTGCCATCAGGACTAGCGGGAGCACAGATACGCAGTATTTT.